These 10 T cell receptor beta chains share one sample of origin, sequenced in a study of monozygotic twins with inflammatory bowel disease. TCRdb re-called the 5' RACE reads and gives one entry per CDR3 protein, without DNA. The sample features approximately 390,000 distinct CDR3 sequences, with 2% to 3% in its top ten. The specimen was blood. These receptors all stem from a human donor with ulcerative colitis or Crohn's disease, or a healthy co-twin of an affected twin (not recorded which).

The chain combines TRBV5-6 with TRBJ1-3. There are 18 residues in the CDR3. Germline V gives CDR1 SGHDT, CDR2 YYEEEE. This CDR3 is CASSLGLSGWRPGNTIYF.

The CDR3 region is CSAYLAGGNLDYEQYF. This chain connects TRBV20-1 to TRBJ2-7; without DNA, the TCRdb call of TRBD2 cannot be checked. The CDR3 runs 16 residues. Germline V gives CDR1 DFQATT, CDR2 SNEGSKA (reference sequence).

V and J are TRBV7-2 and TRBJ1-2; TCRdb's D gene call, TRBD1, goes unchecked for lack of DNA. There are 16 residues in the CDR3. CDR1 SGHTA and CDR2 FQGNSA come from the germline V gene. CDR3 sequence: CASSLDEGAANYGYTF.

The V and J genes are TRBV5-1 and TRBJ2-5; TCRdb designates TRBD2, a call that cannot be tested without DNA. Per the germline V gene, CDR1 is SGHRS and CDR2 is YFSETQ. The CDR3 sequence is 14 residues long. The CDR3 loop reads CASSMSGTQETQYF.

The chain is built from TRBV6-4 and TRBJ1-1; checking the TCRdb D call of TRBD1 is not possible without DNA. The CDR3 is made up of 16 amino acids. The germline V gene encodes CDR1 MRHNA and CDR2 SNTAGT. The CDR3 sequence: CASSDHGRIPPTVTFF.

The rearrangement links TRBV6-1 to TRBJ1-2; TCRdb's D gene call, TRBD1, goes unchecked for lack of DNA. The CDR3 loop spans 16 amino acids. Germline CDR1 and CDR2: MNHNS and SASEGT. CDR3 in amino acids: CASIPGQVLPNYGYTF.

The V gene is TRBV3-1, the J gene TRBJ1-1; as DNA is missing, the TRBD1 call by TCRdb cannot be tested. The CDR3 totals 15 residues. Germline V gene data show CDR1 as LGHDT and CDR2 as YNNKEL (reference sequence). CDR3 region: CASSRPGQVNTEAFF.

The chain employs TRBV7-2 and TRBJ2-7; as DNA is missing, the TRBD2 call by TCRdb cannot be tested. The CDR3 is 16 amino acids. CDR1 SGHTA and CDR2 FQGNSA come from the germline V gene. The CDR3 loop reads CASSLGSGKISYEQYF.

The J gene is TRBJ2-3, the V gene TRBV20-1; the D gene TCRdb calls, TRBD2, cannot be checked with no DNA. The CDR3 spans 14 residues. Looked up from germline, CDR1 is DFQATT and CDR2 is SNEGSKA (reference sequence). This CDR3 reads CSALPGLSQDTQYF.

V is TRBV7-2 and J is TRBJ2-3; TCRdb's D gene call, TRBD2, goes unchecked for lack of DNA. CDR3 length: 18 residues. Germline CDR1 is SGHTA and CDR2 is FQGNSA. The CDR3 is CASSLAILAGGHTDTQYF.